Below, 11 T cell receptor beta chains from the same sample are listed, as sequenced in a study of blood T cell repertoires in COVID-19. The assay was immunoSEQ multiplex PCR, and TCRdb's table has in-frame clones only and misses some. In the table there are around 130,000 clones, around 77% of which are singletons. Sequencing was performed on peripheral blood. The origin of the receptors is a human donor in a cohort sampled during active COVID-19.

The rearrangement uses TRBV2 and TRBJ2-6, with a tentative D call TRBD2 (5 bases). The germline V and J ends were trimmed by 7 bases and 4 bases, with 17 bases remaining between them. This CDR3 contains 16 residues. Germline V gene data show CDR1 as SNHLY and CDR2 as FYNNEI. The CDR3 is CASNAQRVSGANVLTF. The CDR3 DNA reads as TGTGCCAGCAACGCACAGAGGGTTTCGGGGGCCAACGTCCTGACTTTC.

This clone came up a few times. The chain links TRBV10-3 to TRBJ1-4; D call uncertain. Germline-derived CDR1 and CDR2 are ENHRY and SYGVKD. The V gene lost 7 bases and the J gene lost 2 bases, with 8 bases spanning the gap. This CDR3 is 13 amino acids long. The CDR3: CAIKQSTNEKLFF. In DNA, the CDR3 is TGTGCCATCAAACAGTCCACTAATGAAAAACTGTTTTTT.

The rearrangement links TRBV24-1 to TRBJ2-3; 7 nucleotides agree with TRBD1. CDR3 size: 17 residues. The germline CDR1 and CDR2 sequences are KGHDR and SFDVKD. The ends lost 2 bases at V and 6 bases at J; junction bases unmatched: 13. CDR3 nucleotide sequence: TGTGCCACCAGTGATTCACACAGGGGTAACCGGGTGGATACGCAGTATTTT. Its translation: CATSDSHRGNRVDTQYF.

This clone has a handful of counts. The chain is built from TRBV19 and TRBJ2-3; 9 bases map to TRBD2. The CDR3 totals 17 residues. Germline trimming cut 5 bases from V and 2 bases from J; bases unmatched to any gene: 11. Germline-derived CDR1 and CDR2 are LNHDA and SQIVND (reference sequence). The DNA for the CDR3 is TGTGCCAGTAGTCCACGGTTACTAGCGGGTTACACAGATACGCAGTATTTT. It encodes CASSPRLLAGYTDTQYF.

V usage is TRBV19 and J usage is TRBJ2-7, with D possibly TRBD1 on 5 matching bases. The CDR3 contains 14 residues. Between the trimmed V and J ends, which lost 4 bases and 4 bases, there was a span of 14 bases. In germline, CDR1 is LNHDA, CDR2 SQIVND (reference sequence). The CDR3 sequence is CASSNPGIRYEQYF. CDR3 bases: TGTGCCAGTAGTAACCCAGGGATAAGGTACGAGCAGTACTTC. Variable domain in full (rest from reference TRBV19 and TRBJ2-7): DGGITQSPKYLFRKEGQNVTLSCEQNLNHDAMYWYRQDPGQGLRLIYYSQIVNDFQKGDIAEGYSVSREKKESFPLTVTSAQKNPTAFYLCASSNPGIRYEQYFGPGTRLTVT.

CDR3 region: CASSISEAYYGYTF. The CDR3, as DNA: TGTGCCAGCAGCATTAGTGAGGCGTACTATGGCTACACCTTC. The J gene is TRBJ1-2, the V gene TRBV7-9; unclear D gene. The CDR3 sequence is 14 residues long. The germline V gene has CDR1 SEHNR and CDR2 FQNEAQ (reference sequence). Trimming stripped 5 bases from V and 3 bases from J, with 13 bases between.

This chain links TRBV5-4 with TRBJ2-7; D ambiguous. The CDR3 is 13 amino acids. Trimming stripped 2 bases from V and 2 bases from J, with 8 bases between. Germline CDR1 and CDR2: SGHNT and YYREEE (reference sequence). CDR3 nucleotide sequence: TGTGCCAGCAGCTTAGACAAGACCTACGAGCAGTACTTC. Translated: CASSLDKTYEQYF. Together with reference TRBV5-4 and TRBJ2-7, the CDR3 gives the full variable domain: ETGVTQSPTHLIKTRGQQVTLRCSSQSGHNTVSWYQQALGQGPQFIFQYYREEENGRGNFPPRFSGLQFPNYSSELNVNALELDDSALYLCASSLDKTYEQYFGPGTRLTVT.

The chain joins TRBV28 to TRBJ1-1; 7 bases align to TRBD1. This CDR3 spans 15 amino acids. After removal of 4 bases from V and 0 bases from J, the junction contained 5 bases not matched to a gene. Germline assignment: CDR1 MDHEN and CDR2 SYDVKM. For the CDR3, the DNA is TGTGCCAGCAGTTCCTTCGACAGGGTGAACACTGAAGCTTTCTTT. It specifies CASSSFDRVNTEAFF.

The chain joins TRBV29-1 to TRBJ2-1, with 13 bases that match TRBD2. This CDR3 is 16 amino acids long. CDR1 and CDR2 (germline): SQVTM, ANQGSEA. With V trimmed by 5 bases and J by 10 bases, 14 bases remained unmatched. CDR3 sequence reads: CSVRGTSGDYTMEQFF. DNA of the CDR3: TGCAGCGTTCGCGGGACTAGCGGGGACTACACGATGGAGCAGTTCTTC.

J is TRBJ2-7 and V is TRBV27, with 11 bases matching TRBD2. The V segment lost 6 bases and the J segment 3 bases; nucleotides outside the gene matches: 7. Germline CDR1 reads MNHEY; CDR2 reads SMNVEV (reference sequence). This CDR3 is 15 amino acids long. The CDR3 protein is CASRYLAGGIYEQYF. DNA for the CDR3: TGTGCCAGCAGGTACCTAGCGGGGGGAATCTACGAGCAGTACTTC.

CDR3 DNA sequence: TGCGCCAGCACCCTTGACAGGGCCCCAGATACGCAGTATTTT. It yields the protein CASTLDRAPDTQYF. The chain employs TRBV5-1 and TRBJ2-3, with 7 bases fitting TRBD1. CDR1 and CDR2 (germline): SGHRS, YFSETQ. The CDR3 has 14 residues. The V segment lost 6 bases and the J segment 4 bases; nucleotides outside the gene matches: 8.